A selection of T cell receptor beta chains follows, all from one sample in a study of cytomegalovirus exposure and HLA in healthy donors. Here immunoSEQ multiplex PCR was the method, and the copy in TCRdb shows in-frame clones only, minus some. The table includes about 200,000 clones, around 83% detected once. Sequenced material: PBMCs. The source is a woman aged 25 to 39 in good health and CMV-seropositive. CDR3s include the opening cysteine and the closing phenylalanine or tryptophan. The D gene is left open where the match is weak. Not all rows give a size; the values are once, few, many and, for expanded clones, a class.

j_call	v_call	d_call	clone_size	cdr3_nt	cdr3_aa
TRBJ2-7	TRBV6-1	TRBD1	.	TGTGCCAGCAGACCGACAGGGGGCTACGAGCAGTACTTC	CASRPTGGYEQYF
TRBJ2-5	TRBV2	TRBD1	.	TGTGCCAGCAGTTTGGACAGGGTCCAAGAGACCCAGTACTTC	CASSLDRVQETQYF
TRBJ2-7	TRBV5-1	.	.	TGCGCCAGCAGCTTGGAAGGGGGAAGCGCTTACGAGCAGTACTTC	CASSLEGGSAYEQYF
TRBJ2-2	TRBV2	TRBD2	once	TGTGCCAGCAGTGAAGACACTAGCGGGAACGCGAACACCGGGGAGCTGTTTTTT	CASSEDTSGNANTGELFF
TRBJ1-5	TRBV27	.	.	TGTGCCAGCAGTTCGGGGACATCTTATAGCAATCAGCCCCAGCATTTT	CASSSGTSYSNQPQHF
TRBJ1-1	TRBV10-3	TRBD1	.	TGTGCCATCAGTGAGTCGAACAGGGGGACTGAAGCTTTCTTT	CAISESNRGTEAFF
TRBJ2-1	TRBV9	TRBD2	.	TGTGCCAGCAGCGTAGTTGCGGGAGGCTACAATGAGCAGTTCTTC	CASSVVAGGYNEQFF
TRBJ2-7	TRBV5-4	TRBD1	.	TGTGCCAGCAGGCTCGAGGGGGCCGTGATGGAGCAGTACTTC	CASRLEGAVMEQYF
TRBJ2-5	TRBV5-1	TRBD2	.	TGCGCCAGCAGCCTCCCTCCGGGACTAGATTACTTC	CASSLPPGLDYF
TRBJ2-3	TRBV6-6	TRBD2	.	TGTGCCAGCAGTTGGGTGACTAGCGGATACACAGATACGCAGTATTTT	CASSWVTSGYTDTQYF
TRBJ1-4	TRBV28	TRBD1	.	TGTGCCAGCAGTTGGGGGCCCGGAGGACAGGTTGTTTGGAAACTGTTTTTT	CASSWGPGGQVVWKLFF
TRBJ2-1	TRBV7-8	.	.	TGTGCCAGCAGCTTAGCCGGCGGTGAGCAGTTCTTC	CASSLAGGEQFF
TRBJ2-7	TRBV4-2	TRBD2	.	TGTGCCAGCAGCCAAGAGTTAGCGGGAGCTGGGGAGCAGTACTTC	CASSQELAGAGEQYF
TRBJ2-5	TRBV27	.	.	TGTGCCAGCAGTTTGACAGGACAACAGACCCAGTACTTC	CASSLTGQQTQYF
TRBJ1-1	TRBV2	.	.	TGTGCCAGCAGTTGGAGGGCCGTAGATGAAGCTTTCTTT	CASSWRAVDEAFF
TRBJ1-5	TRBV5-1	TRBD1	.	TGCGCCAGCAGCTTGGAGGGGACAGGGGATCAGCCCCAGCATTTT	CASSLEGTGDQPQHF
TRBJ2-5	TRBV9	TRBD2	.	TGTGCCAGCAGCGTTGGACTAGCGGGGGCCCCCGAGACCCAGTACTTC	CASSVGLAGAPETQYF